This TCR beta chain comes out of a study of blood T cell repertoires in COVID-19. The overall study: Spain, Italy and the United States supplied samples that represented acute and convalescent COVID-19.

Authors' processing steps: The authors estimated nucleated cell counts from reference gene primer amplification. Using immunoSEQ multiplex PCR, the repertoire was profiled, and TCRdb retains in-frame clones only, with some absent. D and trimming were read from the DNA, whereas the V and J calls and clone size are those reported in that table. This sample carries around 300,000 clones, about 85% of them seen once, and the ten largest clones take about 3%. Study members were between roughly 18 and 100 years old and lived in 25 or so US regions. The TCR comes from a woman aged 50 to 65 who had recovered from COVID-19. What was sequenced was PBMCs or T cells enriched from blood (not recorded which).

The CDR3 bases are TGCAGCGTTGAAGGGGGGCAACGTGAGACCCAGTACTTC. It specifies CSVEGGQRETQYF. This chain joins TRBV29-1 and TRBJ2-5; TRBD1 might be the D (6 bases). Germline CDR1 reads SQVTM; CDR2 reads ANQGSEA. CDR3 length: 13 amino acids. V was cut by 1 base and J by 5 bases, with 11 bases left in between. Full variable domain (missing parts from reference TRBV29-1 and TRBJ2-5): SAVISQKPSRDICQRGTSLTIQCQVDSQVTMMFWYRQQPGQSLTLIATANQGSEATYESGFVIDKFPISRPNLTFSTLTVSNMSPEDSSIYLCSVEGGQRETQYFGPGTRLLVL.